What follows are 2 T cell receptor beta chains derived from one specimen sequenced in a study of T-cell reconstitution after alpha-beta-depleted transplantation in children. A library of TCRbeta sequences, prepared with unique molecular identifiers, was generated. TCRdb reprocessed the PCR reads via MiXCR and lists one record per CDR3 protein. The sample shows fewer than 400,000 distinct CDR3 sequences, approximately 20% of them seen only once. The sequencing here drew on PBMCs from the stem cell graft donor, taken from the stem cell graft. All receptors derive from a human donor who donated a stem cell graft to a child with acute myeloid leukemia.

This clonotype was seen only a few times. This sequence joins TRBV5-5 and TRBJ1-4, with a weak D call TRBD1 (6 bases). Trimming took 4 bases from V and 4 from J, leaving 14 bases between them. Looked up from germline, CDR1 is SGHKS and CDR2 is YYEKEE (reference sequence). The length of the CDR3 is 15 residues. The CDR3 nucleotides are TGTGCCAGCAGCGCCCTGACAGGTCGTAATGAAAAACTGTTTTTT. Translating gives CASSALTGRNEKLFF.

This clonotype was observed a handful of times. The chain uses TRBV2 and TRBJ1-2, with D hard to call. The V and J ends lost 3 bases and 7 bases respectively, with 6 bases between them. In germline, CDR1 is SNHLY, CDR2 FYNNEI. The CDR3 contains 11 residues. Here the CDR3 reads CASSDGVGYTF. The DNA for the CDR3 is TGTGCCAGCAGTGATGGGGTTGGCTACACCTTC.